The 20 T cell receptor beta chains reported below all come from one sample, sequenced in a study of T cell clonotyping in hematopoietic cell transplantation (dated by TCRdb to the early 2020s). The time point label, read with the paper, signifies: recipient sample about 28 days before transplant, after cytoreduction. Receptors were amplified or captured by the immunoSEQ multiplex PCR assay. Drawn from immuneACCESS, this table holds only the in-frame rearrangements with V and J called that TCRdb kept. Clones are partly lost; checked studies trace under half to an unresolved V gene and leave the rest unexplained. The sample table records over 8,000 clones; around 90% of these occur just once. The ten top clones hold about 15% of the sample. Sequenced material: peripheral blood mononuclear cells, taken before stem cell transplant. The receptors stem from a woman in her 50s with chronic myeloid leukemia. Some clones in this sample may be carry-over from other donors' samples.

The chain carries TRBV7-8 and TRBJ2-2; no clear D. The CDR3 loop spans 15 amino acids. In germline, CDR1 is SGHVS, CDR2 FQNEAQ. V gave up 6 bases and J gave up 1 base, with 12 bases separating them. The CDR3 nucleotides are TGTGCCAGCAGGCCCCGGTTACGGAACACCGGGGAGCTGTTTTTT. The encoded protein is CASRPRLRNTGELFF.

V and J are TRBV5-1 and TRBJ2-1; D perhaps matches TRBD1 (6 bases). Per the germline V gene, CDR1 is SGHRS and CDR2 is YFSETQ. Trimming shortened V by 2 bases and J by 4 bases, and 7 bases separated the two germline ends. This CDR3 contains 13 residues. The CDR3 sequence is CASSFGQYNEQFF. The CDR3 DNA is TGCGCCAGCAGCTTTGGACAGTACAATGAGCAGTTCTTC. The full variable domain, its missing parts supplied by reference TRBV5-1 and TRBJ2-1, is KAGVTQTPRYLIKTRGQQVTLSCSPISGHRSVSWYQQTPGQGLQFLFEYFSETQRNKGNFPGRFSGRQFSNSRSEMNVSTLELGDSALYLCASSFGQYNEQFFGPGTRLTVL.

J is TRBJ2-5 and V is TRBV5-6; D is unresolved. Trimming took 1 base from V and 7 from J, leaving 11 bases between them. Germline assignment: CDR1 SGHDT and CDR2 YYEEEE. This CDR3 is built from 13 residues. The CDR3 loop is CASSLRLYWTQYF. CDR3 DNA sequence: TGTGCCAGCAGCTTGCGACTCTATTGGACCCAGTACTTC. The whole variable domain, filled in from reference TRBV5-6 and TRBJ2-5, reads DAGVTQSPTHLIKTRGQQVTLRCSPKSGHDTVSWYQQALGQGPQFIFQYYEEEERQRGNFPDRFSGHQFPNYSSELNVNALLLGDSALYLCASSLRLYWTQYFGPGTRLLVL.

V gene TRBV5-6 combines with J gene TRBJ2-7; D may correspond to TRBD1 or TRBD2 (6 bases each). The germline V gene encodes CDR1 SGHDT and CDR2 YYEEEE. Trimming left V 1 base short and J 3 bases short, with 11 bases between. The CDR3 length is 14 residues. CDR3 loop: CASSLKGGLYEQYF. The CDR3 bases are TGTGCCAGCAGCTTGAAAGGGGGGCTCTACGAGCAGTACTTC.

The CDR3 region is CASRRRGDNYGYTF. As DNA, the CDR3 is TGTGCCAGCAGAAGGCGCGGCGATAACTATGGCTACACCTTC. This chain joins TRBV6-1 and TRBJ1-2; no firm D call. With 6 bases removed from V and 1 base from J, the gap between germline ends came to 12 bases. In germline, CDR1 is MNHNS, CDR2 SASEGT. The CDR3 is 14 amino acids.

The chain is built from TRBV28 and TRBJ1-5; perhaps TRBD1 as D (6 bases). CDR1 and CDR2 (germline): MDHEN, SYDVKM. The V gene lost 5 bases and the J gene lost 7 bases, with 12 bases spanning the gap. CDR3 length: 13 residues. The CDR3 is CASSEQGKQPQHF. The CDR3 DNA is TGTGCCAGCAGTGAACAGGGTAAACAGCCCCAGCATTTT.

The chain is built from TRBV5-6 and TRBJ2-7, with 8 bases aligning to TRBD1. CDR3 length equals 12 residues. V dropped 4 bases and J dropped 5; count of bases not matched to a gene: 2. The V gene's germline CDR1 is SGHDT and CDR2 YYEEEE. This CDR3 is CASSTTGDEQYF. Here the CDR3 DNA reads TGTGCCAGCAGCACGACAGGGGACGAGCAGTACTTC.

The chain employs TRBV6-1 and TRBJ1-2; 9 bases fit TRBD1. Germline V lookup: CDR1 MNHNS, CDR2 SASEGT. The CDR3 runs to 14 residues. Unmatched junction bases numbered 5, after V lost 8 bases and J lost 1 base. CDR3 region: CASSRTGDNYGYTF. The DNA of the CDR3 is TGTGCCAGCTCCAGGACAGGGGATAACTATGGCTACACCTTC.

The gene calls are TRBV19 and TRBJ2-1; D is perhaps TRBD2 (6 bases). This CDR3 spans 12 amino acids. The V gene's germline CDR1 is LNHDA and CDR2 SQIVND (reference sequence). V was clipped by 2 bases and J by 8 bases, with 7 bases between them. The CDR3 bases are TGTGCCAGTAGTATATGGGGGGATGAGCAGTTCTTC. It is translated as CASSIWGDEQFF.

The chain is built from TRBV7-9 and TRBJ1-5; 10 bases are shared with TRBD1. The CDR3 length is 17 residues. Germline-derived CDR1 and CDR2 are SEHNR and FQNEAQ (reference sequence). The junction had 8 bases not matched to a gene; V was cut back by 4 bases and J by 2 bases. The chain's CDR3 is CASSYATGTGGNQPQHF. The DNA for the CDR3 is TGTGCCAGCAGCTACGCCACCGGGACAGGGGGCAATCAGCCCCAGCATTTT. Combining the CDR3 with reference TRBV7-9 and TRBJ1-5 gives the whole variable domain DTGVSQNPRHKITKRGQNVTFRCDPISEHNRLYWYRQTLGQGPEFLTYFQNEAQLEKSRLLSDRFSAERPKGSFSTLEIQRTEQGDSAMYLCASSYATGTGGNQPQHFGDGTRLSIL.

This chain connects TRBV7-3 to TRBJ2-2, with D unclear. The CDR3 loop spans 13 amino acids. V lost 7 bases and J 0 bases, leaving 6 bases between the germline ends. Germline lookup yields CDR1 SGHTA and CDR2 FQGTGA. The CDR3 protein is CASKQANTGELFF. In nucleotides, the CDR3 is TGTGCCAGCAAGCAGGCGAACACCGGGGAGCTGTTTTTT.

This chain uses TRBV19 with TRBJ2-3; D perhaps matches TRBD2 (5 bases). CDR3 length: 15 amino acids. From germline, CDR1 is LNHDA and CDR2 SQIVND (reference sequence). Trimming stripped 6 bases from V and 0 bases from J, with 13 bases between. CDR3 DNA sequence: TGTGCCAGTAGAGGTGCTCTAGCCAGCACAGATACGCAGTATTTT. This codes for CASRGALASTDTQYF.

This clone was seen once. V is TRBV7-6 and J is TRBJ1-4; the match to TRBD1 covers 9 bases. The CDR3 length is 17 residues. Germline V gene sequence: CDR1 SGHVS, CDR2 FNYEAQ. Trimming cost V 2 bases and J 7 bases; bases outside gene matches: 11. CDR3 coding DNA: TGTGCCAGCAGCTTATTCGGACAGGGGCGACTGGGTGAAAAACTGTTTTTT. Translation: CASSLFGQGRLGEKLFF.

The DNA for the CDR3 is TGTGCCAGCAGTGAAGGACAGGTTCGAGAGACCCAGTACTTC. Amino acids: CASSEGQVRETQYF. The gene calls are TRBV2 and TRBJ2-5; tentatively, D is TRBD1 (6 bases). The V gene's germline CDR1 is SNHLY and CDR2 FYNNEI. The CDR3 consists of 14 residues. Trimming cost V 1 base and J 4 bases, with 10 bases left between them.

The chain recombines TRBV11-2 with TRBJ2-1; D unresolved. The CDR3 loop spans 15 amino acids. V dropped 3 bases and J dropped 0 bases, with 9 bases sitting between them. Germline V gene lookup returns CDR1 SGHAT and CDR2 FQNNGV. The CDR3 bases are TGTGCCAGCAGCTTTGGGGAAAGCTCCTACAATGAGCAGTTCTTC. Residues: CASSFGESSYNEQFF.

A single count supports this clone. The V and J genes are TRBV5-1 and TRBJ2-1; possibly TRBD2 for D (6 bases). Germline V gene data show CDR1 as SGHRS and CDR2 as YFSETQ. CDR3 size: 15 residues. V was cut by 2 bases and J by 3 bases, with 12 bases left in between. This CDR3 reads CASSFSGTDYNEQFF. The CDR3 nucleotides are TGCGCCAGCAGCTTTAGCGGAACCGACTACAATGAGCAGTTCTTC.

In its sample, this clone was seen a few times. The CDR3 sequence: CATSRVLVRDQPQHF. The DNA of the CDR3 is TGTGCCACCAGCAGAGTTTTGGTAAGGGATCAGCCCCAGCATTTT. The chain joins TRBV15 to TRBJ1-5; D is unclear. The V gene lost 1 base and the J gene lost 5 bases, with 12 bases spanning the gap. The CDR3 totals 15 residues. Germline V gives CDR1 LNHNV, CDR2 YYDKDF (reference sequence).

The V call is TRBV6-1, the J call TRBJ1-2; D possibly corresponds to TRBD1 (5 bases). Germline loops: CDR1 MNHNS, CDR2 SASEGT. Trimming shortened V by 0 bases and J by 7 bases, and 9 bases separated the two germline ends. The length of the CDR3 is 13 residues. The CDR3 here is CASSEAGDLGYTF. In nucleotides, the CDR3 is TGTGCCAGCAGTGAAGCGGGGGACCTTGGCTACACCTTC.

The chain employs TRBV21-1 and TRBJ1-2. TRBV21-1 is a recognized pseudogene. The CDR3 covers 15 residues. The CDR3 sequence: CASSNQEEPNYGYTF. As DNA, the CDR3 is TGTGCCAGCAGCAACCAGGAGGAACCTAACTATGGCTACACCTTC.

V gene TRBV23-1 combines with J gene TRBJ2-1; 9 bases line up with TRBD2. TRBV23-1 is labeled an ORF, and its function is uncertain. The CDR3 is made up of 13 amino acids. Trimming took 3 bases from V and 15 from J; bases not matched to a gene: 9. For the CDR3, the DNA is TGCGCCAGCAGTCATGGATCGAGCGGGAGGATGTTCTTC. Translating it yields CASSHGSSGRMFF.